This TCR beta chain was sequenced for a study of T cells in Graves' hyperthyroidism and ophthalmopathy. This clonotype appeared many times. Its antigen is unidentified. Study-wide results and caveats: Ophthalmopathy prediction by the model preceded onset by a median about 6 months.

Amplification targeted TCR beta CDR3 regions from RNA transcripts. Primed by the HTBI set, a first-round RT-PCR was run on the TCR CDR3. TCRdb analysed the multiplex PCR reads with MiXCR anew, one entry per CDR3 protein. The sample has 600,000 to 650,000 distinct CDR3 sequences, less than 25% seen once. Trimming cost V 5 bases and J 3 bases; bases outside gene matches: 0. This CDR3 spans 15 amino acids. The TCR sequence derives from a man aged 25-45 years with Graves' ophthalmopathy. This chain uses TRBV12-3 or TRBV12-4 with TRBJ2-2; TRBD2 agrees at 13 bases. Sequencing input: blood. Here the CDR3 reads CASSGLAGDTGELFF. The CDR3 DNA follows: TGTGCCAGCAGTGGACTAGCGGGAGACACCGGGGAGCTGTTTTTT.